The 5 T cell receptor beta chains reported below all come from one sample, sequenced in a study of T cells in localized non-small cell lung cancer (dated by TCRdb to 2019 to 2021). Receptor amplification or capture employed the immunoSEQ multiplex PCR assay. Entries here come from immuneACCESS through TCRdb and include only in-frame sequences with V and J called. Some clones fail to appear in such tables; in the studies checked, an unresolved V gene covers under half of the shortfall, and the cause of the remainder is unknown. In this sample the table shows about 970 clones, around 27% of which occur a single time. The ten largest clones take up roughly a quarter of the sample. Sequenced here: normal lung tissue next to the tumor, sampled before any cancer treatment. The receptors come from a female donor of 60 years or more with stage I lung adenocarcinoma.

This clone was seen just once. This chain links TRBV19 with TRBJ2-1; 7 bases align to TRBD2. The CDR3 covers 17 residues. J gave up 3 bases and V 3 bases, and 11 bases lay outside the gene matches. Looked up from germline, CDR1 is LNHDA and CDR2 is SQIVND (reference sequence). CDR3 sequence: CASSMGHRGVYYNEQFF. CDR3 nucleotides: TGTGCCAGTAGTATGGGGCACCGGGGGGTATACTACAATGAGCAGTTCTTC.

The sample holds a few counts of this clone. The CDR3 DNA reads TGTGCCAGCACCCCGGGACTCCTTAATGAAAAACTGTTTTTT. This codes for CASTPGLLNEKLFF. This chain links TRBV28 with TRBJ1-4; possibly TRBD1 for D (5 bases). From germline, CDR1 is MDHEN and CDR2 SYDVKM. This CDR3 contains 14 residues. V lost 7 bases to trimming and J lost 4 bases, with 13 bases between them.

This clone appeared a few times. The chain carries TRBV19 and TRBJ2-1; a possible D gene is TRBD2 (6 bases). Germline V gene lookup returns CDR1 LNHDA and CDR2 SQIVND (reference sequence). The length of the CDR3 is 13 residues. Trimming removed 5 bases from V and 6 bases from J, with 11 bases in between. The CDR3 DNA sequence: TGTGCCAGTAGTGCGGGACTCCTCAATGAGCAGTTCTTC. Translated: CASSAGLLNEQFF. The full variable domain, completed using reference TRBV19 and TRBJ2-1, is DGGITQSPKYLFRKEGQNVTLSCEQNLNHDAMYWYRQDPGQGLRLIYYSQIVNDFQKGDIAEGYSVSREKKESFPLTVTSAQKNPTAFYLCASSAGLLNEQFFGPGTRLTVL.

This clone was counted between two and nine times. CDR3 bases: TGTGCCAGCAGTGACCGGGATGAATCCGGGGAGCTGTTTTTT. It is translated as CASSDRDESGELFF. This chain connects TRBV6-8 to TRBJ2-2, with D perhaps matching TRBD2 (5 bases). In germline, CDR1 is MNHGY, CDR2 SAAAGT. The CDR3 is made up of 14 amino acids. The germline V and J ends were trimmed by 5 bases and 6 bases, with 13 bases remaining between them.

This clone was seen only a few times. V is TRBV28 and J is TRBJ1-1; D perhaps matches TRBD1 (5 bases). The CDR3 is 14 residues long. The V gene's germline CDR1 is MDHEN and CDR2 SYDVKM. Trimming cost V 5 bases and J 0 bases, with 10 bases left between them. CDR3 nucleotides: TGTGCCAGCAGTGTCACAGGTTTGAACACTGAAGCTTTCTTT. Translation: CASSVTGLNTEAFF. The full variable domain, its missing parts supplied by reference TRBV28 and TRBJ1-1, is DVKVTQSSRYLVKRTGEKVFLECVQDMDHENMFWYRQDPGLGLRLIYFSYDVKMKEKGDIPEGYSVSREKKERFSLILESASTNQTSMYLCASSVTGLNTEAFFGQGTRLTVV.